This T cell receptor beta chain emerged from a study of T-cell memory formation after mild COVID-19. This CDR3 spans 17 amino acids. Trimming took 4 bases from V and 0 from J, leaving 18 bases between them. The germline V gene encodes CDR1 SGHRS and CDR2 YFSETQ. TCRdb passed the 5' RACE reads through MiXCR, listing each CDR3 protein once. The sample lists around 340,000 distinct CDR3 sequences, less than 20% occurring once. Study-wide findings and caveats: Detection of some responders pre-infection suggested pre-existing cross-reactive memory T cells participated.

The sample holds a few counts of this clonotype. Its antigen is undetermined. The sequence was collected from a man aged 18 to 35 who had mild COVID-19 (a few samples of this study predate the infection). Cell type and time point are not known. Sequenced material: PBMCs or a T cell subset sorted from them (not recorded which). The rearrangement uses TRBV5-1 and TRBJ2-3; D ambiguous. CDR3 in DNA: TGCGCCAGCAGCCCGCGCCCAAATACTGGCAGCACAGATACGCAGTATTTT. Translating it yields CASSPRPNTGSTDTQYF. Drawing the rest from reference TRBV5-1 and TRBJ2-3, the complete variable domain is KAGVTQTPRYLIKTRGQQVTLSCSPISGHRSVSWYQQTPGQGLQFLFEYFSETQRNKGNFPGRFSGRQFSNSRSEMNVSTLELGDSALYLCASSPRPNTGSTDTQYFGPGTRLTVL.